This T cell receptor beta chain was recovered during a study of T cell changes during pregnancy in multiple sclerosis. Germline CDR1 and CDR2: SGHNT and YYREEE (reference sequence). The V end lost 0 bases, the J end lost 7 bases, and 10 bases lay between the germline ends. This CDR3 comprises 13 residues. Data came from immunoSEQ multiplex PCR; TCRdb stores just in-frame clones and leaves some out. Of tens of thousands of clones detected, around 89% appear once; the ten largest clones hold over 0.55%. The chain combines TRBV5-4 with TRBJ1-1; weak D call: TRBD1 (5 bases). The sequenced sample was CD4+ T cells from peripheral blood mononuclear cells, obtained in the first trimester of pregnancy. The TCR was taken from a female donor with multiple sclerosis, enrolled in a pregnancy study. CDR3 sequence reads: CASSLGGRDEAFF. The CDR3 nucleotides read TGTGCCAGCAGCTTGGGGGGGAGGGATGAAGCTTTCTTT.